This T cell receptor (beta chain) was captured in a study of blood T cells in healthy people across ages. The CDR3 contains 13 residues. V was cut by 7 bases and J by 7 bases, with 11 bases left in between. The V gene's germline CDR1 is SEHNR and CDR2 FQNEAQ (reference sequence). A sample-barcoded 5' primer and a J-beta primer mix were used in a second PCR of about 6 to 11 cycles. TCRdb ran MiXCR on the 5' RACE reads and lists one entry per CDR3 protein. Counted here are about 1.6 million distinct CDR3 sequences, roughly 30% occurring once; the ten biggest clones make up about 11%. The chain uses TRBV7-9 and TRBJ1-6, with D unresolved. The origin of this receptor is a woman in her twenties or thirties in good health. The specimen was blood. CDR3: CASTWGYNSPLHF. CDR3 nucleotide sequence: TGTGCCAGCACTTGGGGTTACAATTCACCCCTCCACTTT.